The clone carrying this TCR beta chain turned up a few times. This entry belongs to a study of blood T cells in healthy people across ages. The authors ran a second PCR of about 7 to 11 cycles using a sample-barcoded 5' primer and a J-beta primer mix. From the 5' RACE reads, TCRdb called clonotypes with MiXCR, one entry per CDR3 protein. The sample consists of some 890,000 distinct CDR3 sequences, around 29% of them appearing once. Deletions cut 6 bases from V and 2 bases from J, with 12 bases between. The CDR3 loop spans 14 amino acids. CDR1 and CDR2 from the germline V gene are LGHNT and FRNRAP. A further study also used this sample, focusing on T cells of mothers and their children. That paper adds: The entire RNA extract went into cDNA synthesis at about 1.4 ug per 15 ul.

This clonotype originated in a woman aged 40 to 49 in good health. This rearrangement joins TRBV12-5 to TRBJ2-3; possibly TRBD2 for D (7 bases). The sample consisted of blood. The CDR3 DNA is TGTGCTAGTGGCCGAGGGGGGGCCACAGATACGCAGTATTTT. This gives the protein CASGRGGATDTQYF.